These T cell receptor beta chains were read from a single sample in a study of blood T cell repertoires in COVID-19. Generated by immunoSEQ multiplex PCR, the TCRdb table keeps only in-frame clones and is missing some. This table has around 310,000 clones, approximately 91% appearing once. Material: peripheral blood. The receptor set was obtained from a woman aged 55-69 years with acute or convalescent COVID-19. CDR3s include the opening cysteine and the closing phenylalanine or tryptophan. A D gene is named only where the DNA matches it firmly. Clone size is stated in some rows and not others, as once, few, many or a class when expanded.

cdr3_nt cdr3_aa v_call clone_size j_call d_call
TGTGCCAGTAGCATGAGGAGCGGGGAAGATACGCAGTATTTT CASSMRSGEDTQYF TRBV19 - TRBJ2-3 TRBD2
TGTGCCAGCAGTCGTACGCAGGGGCAAGGGGCCTACAATGAGCAGTTCTTC CASSRTQGQGAYNEQFF TRBV6-6 - TRBJ2-1 -
TGTGCCAGCAGCCAAGAGCAATCCGCGAGCTATGGCTACACCTTC CASSQEQSASYGYTF TRBV14 - TRBJ1-2 -
TGTGCCAGCAGTCCAGGACAGGGGGCCGGTTATCGCACTGAAGCTTTCTTT CASSPGQGAGYRTEAFF TRBV27 - TRBJ1-1 TRBD1
TGTGCCAGTAGTATTGACAGGGGGGCCAATTCACCCCTCCACTTT CASSIDRGANSPLHF TRBV19 - TRBJ1-6 TRBD1
TGCAGTGCTAGTCCAGGCGGGGGGCCCTACAATGAGCAGTTCTTC CSASPGGGPYNEQFF TRBV20-1 - TRBJ2-1 TRBD2
TGCGCCAGCAGCCAAGCCAGGGGGATTGGTGAGCAGTTCTTC CASSQARGIGEQFF TRBV4-1 - TRBJ2-1 TRBD1
TGTGCCAGCAGCGCCGGGTTTGGTGAGCAGTTCTTC CASSAGFGEQFF TRBV11-1 few TRBJ2-1 -
TGTGCCAGCAGCCATCCCTCGAGCGGGGGCTTGGAGCAGTACTTC CASSHPSSGGLEQYF TRBV5-4 - TRBJ2-7 TRBD2
TGTGCCAGCAGCAGACAGGAGCGCGCCGGGGAGCTGTTTTTT CASSRQERAGELFF TRBV3-1/TRBV3-2 - TRBJ2-2 -
TGTGCCAGCAGCTTAGGGGTGGGCCAGTCTCAAGAGACCCAGTACTTC CASSLGVGQSQETQYF TRBV5-6 - TRBJ2-5 -
TGTGCCAGCACTCGAGGAGTTTTAGTAACTGAAGCTTTCTTT CASTRGVLVTEAFF TRBV28 - TRBJ1-1 -
TGTGCCAGCAGCTCCGGGACAGGGGTGTATGGCTACACCTTC CASSSGTGVYGYTF TRBV2 - TRBJ1-2 TRBD1
TGTGCCAGCAGTTTCTCGAGCGGGAGGGCCGACACCGGGGAGCTGTTTTTT CASSFSSGRADTGELFF TRBV28 - TRBJ2-2 TRBD2
TGTGCCAGCAGCGATTTTCAGGACTCCTCCTACAATGAGCAGTTCTTC CASSDFQDSSYNEQFF TRBV7-6 - TRBJ2-1 -
TGTGCCAGCAGTGAACAGCCCAGGGGTGGTCAGCCCCAGCATTTT CASSEQPRGGQPQHF TRBV6-1 - TRBJ1-5 -
TGTGCCAGCAGCTTAATAGAAGCTAACTATGGCTACACCTTC CASSLIEANYGYTF TRBV5-4 few TRBJ1-2 -
TGTGCCAGCAGCCCCGGGTGGGAGCCTGGAAACACCATATATTTT CASSPGWEPGNTIYF TRBV5-4 - TRBJ1-3 -
TGCGCCAGCACCTGGACAGGGGGCACCGGGGAGCTGTTTTTT CASTWTGGTGELFF TRBV4-1 - TRBJ2-2 TRBD1
TGTGCCAGCAGCCCAACAGGGGGCGACGGGCCCCAGCATTTT CASSPTGGDGPQHF TRBV7-3 - TRBJ1-5 TRBD1
TGTGCCAGCAGCACCCGGGACAGGGTAATTGGCTACACCTTC CASSTRDRVIGYTF TRBV7-9 - TRBJ1-2 TRBD1
TGCAGCGTTGACTCGAGGAACACCGGGGAGCTGTTTTTT CSVDSRNTGELFF TRBV29-1 few TRBJ2-2 -
TGTGCCAGCTCACCACGGGACAGCCGCTATGGCTACACCTTC CASSPRDSRYGYTF TRBV18 - TRBJ1-2 TRBD1
TGTGCCAGCAGCGTAAGAGGGTCCCATAATTCACCCCTCCACTTT CASSVRGSHNSPLHF TRBV9 - TRBJ1-6 -
TGTGCCAGCAGTCGACAGGGTGAAGCTTTCTTT CASSRQGEAFF TRBV7-9 - TRBJ1-1 TRBD1
TGTGCCAGCAGTCCGACAGGGGGCGCGAACACTGAAGCTTTCTTT CASSPTGGANTEAFF TRBV28 - TRBJ1-1 TRBD1
TGTGCCAGCAGCGGGACAGGGGGCGTTTACGAAAAACTGTTTTTT CASSGTGGVYEKLFF TRBV9 - TRBJ1-4 TRBD1
TGCGCCAGCAGCCAAGAAGTAACAGGAGACCAGCCCCAGCATTTT CASSQEVTGDQPQHF TRBV4-1 few TRBJ1-5 -
TGTGCCAGCAGCTTATCCCTTGGGCAAACGGATAACTATGGCTACACCTTC CASSLSLGQTDNYGYTF TRBV7-2 - TRBJ1-2 -
TGTGCCAGCAGTTATATCGGGGAAACTGAAGCTTTCTTT CASSYIGETEAFF TRBV6-5 - TRBJ1-1 -
TGTGCCAGCAGCACGCCTCAGGTCTCCTACGAGCAGTACTTC CASSTPQVSYEQYF TRBV11-2 - TRBJ2-7 -
TGTGCCAGCAGTTACTCGGAGTGGTCACTTCACGAGCAGTACTTC CASSYSEWSLHEQYF TRBV6-5 once TRBJ2-7 -
TGTGCCAGCAGGGTTACCGGACTAGCGGGAGATGAGCAGTACTTC CASRVTGLAGDEQYF TRBV7-9 - TRBJ2-7 TRBD2
TGTGCCAGCAGCCGGGACAGGGGGGAAAAACTGTTTTTT CASSRDRGEKLFF TRBV7-2 - TRBJ1-4 TRBD1
TGTGCCAGCTCACCAAGGCAGGACTATGGCTACACCTTC CASSPRQDYGYTF TRBV18 - TRBJ1-2 -
TGCGCCAGCAGTGATTCAATTTGGGGCAGCTCCTACAATGAGCAGTTCTTC CASSDSIWGSSYNEQFF TRBV10-2 - TRBJ2-1 -
TGTGCCAGCAGCAAGTATTTTAGGGGATACAATGAGCAGTTCTTC CASSKYFRGYNEQFF TRBV21-1 - TRBJ2-1 -
TGTGCCAGCAGCCGGGACTTCCCTAGCACAGATACGCAGTATTTT CASSRDFPSTDTQYF TRBV7-6 - TRBJ2-3 -
TGTGCCAGTACCCCTCCGACTAGCGGGAGCGATGAGCAGTTCTTC CASTPPTSGSDEQFF TRBV19 - TRBJ2-1 TRBD2
TGTGCCAGCAGCCAAGGTGTAAGGACTAGCGTTTACGAGCAGTACTTC CASSQGVRTSVYEQYF TRBV4-2 once TRBJ2-7 TRBD2
TGTGCCAGTAGTATGAGGTCTAGCGTTGCCTACAATGAGCAGTTCTTC CASSMRSSVAYNEQFF TRBV19 - TRBJ2-1 -
TGCGCCAGCAGAGGCCTGAAGAGGGATCAGCCCCAGCATTTT CASRGLKRDQPQHF TRBV10-1 - TRBJ1-5 -
TGTGCCAGCAGCTCACATACTGCGGTTGGGGAAAAACTGTTTTTT CASSSHTAVGEKLFF TRBV27 once TRBJ1-4 -
TGTGCCAGCAGCCAAGTGGACAGGCTCTCCTACGAGCAGTACTTC CASSQVDRLSYEQYF TRBV14 - TRBJ2-7 TRBD1